What follows are 31 T cell receptor beta chains derived from one specimen sequenced in a study of cytomegalovirus exposure and HLA in healthy donors. PCR used 60 Vbeta primers and 13 Jbeta primers. Repertoires were generated with immunoSEQ multiplex PCR, while TCRdb's copy carries only in-frame clones and drops some. The sample consists of more than 85,000 clones, approximately 81% of them appearing once. The sample was PBMCs. The receptors come from a male donor in good health and CMV-seropositive.

The chain recombines TRBV6-5 with TRBJ2-3, with TRBD1 as a possible D gene (6 bases). The CDR3 consists of 15 residues. The V end was cut by 6 bases, the J end by 2 bases, with 15 bases between. Germline V gene lookup returns CDR1 MNHEY and CDR2 SVGAGI. CDR3 in DNA: TGTGCCAGCAGCCGGACAGCAAGACTCACAGATACGCAGTATTTT. This encodes CASSRTARLTDTQYF.

J is TRBJ1-4 and V is TRBV28, with D unresolved. The germline CDR1 and CDR2 sequences are MDHEN and SYDVKM. The V gene lost 2 bases and the J gene lost 6 bases, with 10 bases spanning the gap. This CDR3 has 14 amino acids. Written as DNA, the CDR3 is TGTGCCAGCAGTTTAGACGAGGAGGATGAAAAACTGTTTTTT. It codes for CASSLDEEDEKLFF. The complete variable domain, with remaining parts taken from reference TRBV28 and TRBJ1-4, reads DVKVTQSSRYLVKRTGEKVFLECVQDMDHENMFWYRQDPGLGLRLIYFSYDVKMKEKGDIPEGYSVSREKKERFSLILESASTNQTSMYLCASSLDEEDEKLFFGSGTQLSVL.

This clone was recorded only once. The chain joins TRBV5-1 to TRBJ2-5, with 7 positions matching TRBD1. Germline trimming cut 7 bases from V and 5 bases from J; bases unmatched to any gene: 11. The CDR3 consists of 14 residues. Germline CDR1 reads SGHRS; CDR2 reads YFSETQ. In DNA, the CDR3 is TGCGCCAGCGGCACCCAAGGGACAGAGGAGACCCAGTACTTC. This gives the protein CASGTQGTEETQYF.

The chain couples TRBV28 to TRBJ1-6; 8 bases line up with TRBD1. V shed 4 bases, J shed 7 bases, and the junction held 6 bases outside the gene matches. CDR1 MDHEN and CDR2 SYDVKM come from the germline V gene. This CDR3 comprises 15 residues. The CDR3 region has the DNA TGTGCCAGCAGTTCCGGACAGGGCTACAATTCACCCCTCCACTTT. Its protein is CASSSGQGYNSPLHF.

This sequence joins TRBV5-5 and TRBJ1-2, with D possibly TRBD1 on 6 matching bases. Looked up from germline, CDR1 is SGHKS and CDR2 is YYEKEE (reference sequence). V shed 4 bases and J shed 4 bases, with 14 bases lying between them. This CDR3 is built from 14 residues. The CDR3 protein is CASSLGQTSYGYTF. DNA for the CDR3: TGTGCCAGCAGCCTCGGACAGACATCCTATGGCTACACCTTC.

The rearrangement links TRBV4-2 to TRBJ2-7; 7 nucleotides match TRBD1. Trimming took 3 bases from V and 0 from J; bases not matched to a gene: 8. Germline V gene data show CDR1 as LGHNA and CDR2 as YNFKEQ. The CDR3 sequence is 16 residues long. DNA for the CDR3: TGTGCCAGCAGCCAGAAGGGGGCCACCCCCTCCTACGAGCAGTACTTC. This sequence encodes CASSQKGATPSYEQYF.

This sequence joins TRBV4-2 and TRBJ2-7; TRBD2 matches 13 bases. From germline, CDR1 is LGHNA and CDR2 YNFKEQ. V was pared by 4 bases and J by 3 bases, with 6 bases of the junction left unmatched. This CDR3 contains 16 residues. The CDR3 DNA follows: TGTGCCAGCAGCCTCGGACTAGCGGGGGCGTTCTACGAGCAGTACTTC. The encoded protein is CASSLGLAGAFYEQYF.

CDR3 nucleotides: TGCGCCAGCAGCTTGGAACAGGGCAATCAGCCCCAGCATTTT. This sequence encodes CASSLEQGNQPQHF. The V gene is TRBV5-1, the J gene TRBJ1-5; D is perhaps TRBD1 (5 bases). The CDR3 is 14 residues long. V was shortened by 0 bases and J by 2 bases, with 6 bases between the two germline ends. In germline, CDR1 is SGHRS, CDR2 YFSETQ.

This chain connects TRBV5-1 to TRBJ1-1, with 10 bases identical to TRBD1. The J segment lost 5 bases and the V segment lost 4 bases, leaving 11 bases of the junction unmatched. This CDR3 contains 16 residues. Germline CDR1 and CDR2: SGHRS and YFSETQ. The CDR3 spells CASSPGTGAGGTEAFF. In nucleotides, the CDR3 is TGCGCCAGCAGCCCCGGGACAGGGGCCGGGGGGACTGAAGCTTTCTTT. The full variable domain, in which reference TRBV5-1 and TRBJ1-1 provide the parts outside the CDR3, is KAGVTQTPRYLIKTRGQQVTLSCSPISGHRSVSWYQQTPGQGLQFLFEYFSETQRNKGNFPGRFSGRQFSNSRSEMNVSTLELGDSALYLCASSPGTGAGGTEAFFGQGTRLTVV.

V usage is TRBV5-1 and J usage is TRBJ2-5, with 9 bases lining up with TRBD2. Germline loops: CDR1 SGHRS, CDR2 YFSETQ. The CDR3 has 16 residues. The ends lost 4 bases at V and 5 bases at J; junction bases unmatched: 12. In DNA form, the CDR3 reads TGCGCCAGCAGCACCGGCTGGCGGGGGGGCCAGGAGACCCAGTACTTC. Translated: CASSTGWRGGQETQYF. Filled out from reference TRBV5-1 and TRBJ2-5, the complete variable domain reads KAGVTQTPRYLIKTRGQQVTLSCSPISGHRSVSWYQQTPGQGLQFLFEYFSETQRNKGNFPGRFSGRQFSNSRSEMNVSTLELGDSALYLCASSTGWRGGQETQYFGPGTRLLVL.

This sequence joins TRBV29-1 and TRBJ1-3, with TRBD1 matching over 8 bases. The CDR3 is 13 amino acids. With 4 bases clipped from V and 6 bases from J, the junction kept 5 bases outside the gene matches. CDR1 SQVTM and CDR2 ANQGSEA come from the germline V gene. The CDR3 here is CSVGGQGENTIYF. The CDR3 DNA follows: TGCAGCGTTGGAGGACAGGGTGAAAACACCATATATTTT.

With regard to this clone: At one end, the junction sequence differs from germline, possibly due to a read error. This CDR3 is CAWIRAGGLIF. CDR3 coding DNA: TGTGCCTGGATTAGAGCGGGGGGCCTCATCTTC. The gene calls are TRBV30 and TRBJ2-7; 9 bases line up with TRBD2. The V gene's germline CDR1 is GTSNPN and CDR2 SVGIG (reference sequence). This CDR3 comprises 11 residues.

The chain employs TRBV29-1 and TRBJ2-7, with 10 nucleotides matching TRBD2. Germline V lookup: CDR1 SQVTM, CDR2 ANQGSEA. Germline trimming cut 6 bases from V and 3 bases from J; bases unmatched to any gene: 5. CDR3 length: 13 amino acids. The CDR3 sequence is CSVGASGGYEQYF. CDR3 nucleotides: TGCAGCGTGGGGGCTAGCGGGGGCTACGAGCAGTACTTC.

V is TRBV29-1 and J is TRBJ1-3, with D perhaps TRBD1 (6 bases). V lost 7 bases and J lost 0, with 16 bases in between. The CDR3 runs 15 residues. Germline CDR1 SQVTM, CDR2 ANQGSEA. This chain's CDR3 is CSAGEGGPSGNTIYF. For the CDR3, the DNA is TGCAGCGCTGGGGAGGGGGGGCCCTCTGGAAACACCATATATTTT.

This clone appeared once. The chain joins TRBV7-2 to TRBJ2-7; 11 nucleotides match TRBD2. The CDR3 totals 15 residues. Germline CDR1 and CDR2: SGHTA and FQGNSA. V was clipped by 5 bases and J by 2 bases; unmatched bases: 5. CDR3 sequence: CASSPTSGGTYEQYF. CDR3 sequence (DNA): TGTGCCAGCAGCCCAACTAGCGGGGGAACCTACGAGCAGTACTTC.

The rearrangement joins TRBV29-1 to TRBJ2-1; D perhaps matches TRBD2 (6 bases). Trimming stripped 7 bases from V and 10 bases from J, with 17 bases between. The CDR3 spans 12 residues. The germline V gene has CDR1 SQVTM and CDR2 ANQGSEA. CDR3 residues: CSALGASGEQFF. CDR3 coding DNA: TGCAGCGCCTTAGGCGCGAGCGGGGAGCAGTTCTTC.

The gene calls are TRBV2 and TRBJ2-1, with 14 bases identical to TRBD2. The CDR3 is 17 amino acids. Trimming at V came to 6 bases and at J to 7 bases, leaving 11 bases not matched to a gene. Germline lookup yields CDR1 SNHLY and CDR2 FYNNEI. The CDR3 spells CASRKPGLAGGGNEQFF. The CDR3 DNA sequence: TGTGCCAGCAGGAAACCCGGACTAGCGGGGGGCGGGAATGAGCAGTTCTTC. Complete variable domain (other parts from reference TRBV2 and TRBJ2-1): EPEVTQTPSHQVTQMGQEVILRCVPISNHLYFYWYRQILGQKVEFLVSFYNNEISEKSEIFDDQFSVERPDGSNFTLKIRSTKLEDSAMYFCASRKPGLAGGGNEQFFGPGTRLTVL.

The chain recombines TRBV28 with TRBJ2-7, with D tentatively TRBD1 (6 bases). The CDR3 totals 12 residues. The germline V gene encodes CDR1 MDHEN and CDR2 SYDVKM. Deletions cut 5 bases from V and 6 bases from J, with 11 bases between. The CDR3 spells CASSRTVPEQYF. In DNA form, the CDR3 reads TGTGCCAGCAGTCGGACAGTCCCCGAGCAGTACTTC.

Relative to its sample, this clone is medium-sized (0.01 to 0.1%). The V gene is TRBV30, the J gene TRBJ1-1, with D perhaps matching TRBD1 (5 bases). V was pared by 4 bases and J by 7 bases, with 13 bases between. Germline CDR1 and CDR2: GTSNPN and SVGIG (reference sequence). CDR3 length equals 12 residues. Here the CDR3 reads CAWILGASEAFF. CDR3 DNA sequence: TGTGCCTGGATCTTAGGGGCCAGTGAAGCTTTCTTT. The full variable domain, rest sourced from reference TRBV30 and TRBJ1-1, is SQTIHQWPATLVQPVGSPLSLECTVEGTSNPNLYWYRQAAGRGLQLLFYSVGIGQISSEVPQNLSASRPQDRQFILSSKKLLLSDSGFYLCAWILGASEAFFGQGTRLTVV.

The rearrangement uses TRBV5-4 and TRBJ1-3; D is unresolved. Per germline, CDR1 SGHNT and CDR2 YYREEE (reference sequence). V lost 0 bases and J 0 bases, leaving 7 bases between the germline ends. This CDR3 comprises 15 residues. This chain's CDR3 is CASSLDTSSGNTIYF. The CDR3 DNA reads TGTGCCAGCAGCTTGGACACCTCCTCTGGAAACACCATATATTTT. Full variable domain (rest looked up from reference TRBV5-4 and TRBJ1-3): ETGVTQSPTHLIKTRGQQVTLRCSSQSGHNTVSWYQQALGQGPQFIFQYYREEENGRGNFPPRFSGLQFPNYSSELNVNALELDDSALYLCASSLDTSSGNTIYFGEGSWLTVV.

The genes are TRBV19 and TRBJ1-1; 7 nucleotides align to TRBD1. V lost 4 bases, J lost 8 bases, and 7 bases stayed unmatched. Germline CDR1 is LNHDA and CDR2 is SQIVND (reference sequence). CDR3 length equals 13 residues. Written as DNA, the CDR3 is TGTGCCAGTAGTACCACTACAGGGGTGGAAGCTTTCTTT. Protein sequence: CASSTTTGVEAFF.

This clone was seen once. V usage is TRBV7-2 and J usage is TRBJ1-6; 7 positions agree with TRBD1. The CDR3 is 14 residues long. J lost 8 bases, V lost 6 bases, and 7 bases had no gene match. Germline V gives CDR1 SGHTA, CDR2 FQGNSA. CDR3 in DNA: TGTGCCAGCAGGACAGGGCGGAGGGATTCACCCCTCCACTTT. Its translation: CASRTGRRDSPLHF.

This clone was observed a few times. V is TRBV9 and J is TRBJ2-3; D remains ambiguous. Germline V gene sequence: CDR1 SGDLS, CDR2 YYNGEE. CDR3 length: 12 residues. V was shortened by 0 bases and J by 5 bases, with 4 bases between the two germline ends. As DNA, the CDR3 is TGTGCCAGCAGCGTAGATATAGATACGCAGTATTTT. It is translated as CASSVDIDTQYF.

The chain couples TRBV30 to TRBJ1-5; unclear D gene. Germline values: CDR1 GTSNPN, CDR2 SVGIG (reference sequence). This CDR3 has 13 amino acids. The V gene lost 4 bases and the J gene lost 3 bases, with 10 bases spanning the gap. The chain's CDR3 is CAWTNGANQPQHF. The DNA for the CDR3 is TGTGCCTGGACGAACGGAGCCAATCAGCCCCAGCATTTT.

This chain connects TRBV7-2 to TRBJ2-5; 11 positions agree with TRBD2. The V gene end was trimmed by 6 bases and the J gene end by 2 bases; junction bases not matched to a gene: 11. The CDR3 runs to 17 residues. Germline CDR1 reads SGHTA; CDR2 reads FQGNSA. CDR3 amino acids: CASSVSPIAGGQETQYF. The CDR3 bases are TGTGCCAGCAGTGTATCCCCCATAGCGGGGGGGCAAGAGACCCAGTACTTC.

This clone was recorded only once. V is TRBV7-9 and J is TRBJ1-2; no reliable D call. CDR3 length: 15 residues. The germline V gene has CDR1 SEHNR and CDR2 FQNEAQ (reference sequence). Deletions cut 0 bases from V and 7 bases from J, with 15 bases between. CDR3 region: CASSLAAGSRIGYTF. The DNA for the CDR3 is TGTGCCAGCAGCTTAGCTGCCGGGAGCAGGATTGGCTACACCTTC.

CDR3 protein: CASSQKQGASDTIYF. The DNA of the CDR3 is TGCGCCAGCAGCCAGAAACAGGGGGCCTCGGACACCATATATTTT. The J gene is TRBJ1-3, the V gene TRBV4-1; 9 bases fit TRBD1. The V segment lost 3 bases and the J segment 8 bases; nucleotides outside the gene matches: 8. This CDR3 is built from 15 residues. CDR1 and CDR2 from the germline V gene are MGHRA and YSYEKL.

This clone was seen a few times. CDR3 protein: CASSPTGMPPQHF. CDR3 DNA: TGTGCCAGTAGTCCTACAGGGATGCCGCCCCAGCATTTT. The chain recombines TRBV19 with TRBJ1-5, with a possible D match to TRBD1 (6 bases). The length of the CDR3 is 13 residues. V lost 5 bases and J lost 9, with 14 bases in between. The germline CDR1 and CDR2 sequences are LNHDA and SQIVND (reference sequence).

This clone was picked up one time. The chain combines TRBV6-1 with TRBJ1-6, with D uncertain. V shed 2 bases and J shed 11 bases, with 10 bases lying between them. This CDR3 spans 13 amino acids. Germline CDR1 is MNHNS and CDR2 is SASEGT. The CDR3 nucleotides are TGTGCCAGCAGTGAATATGTATCTACACCCCTCCACTTT. Translating gives CASSEYVSTPLHF.

The CDR3 bases are TGTGCCAGCAGCCAAGATGGGACTAGAAACAATGAGCAGTTCTTC. Translation gives CASSQDGTRNNEQFF. The chain is built from TRBV4-2 and TRBJ2-1; the match to TRBD2 covers 8 bases. CDR1 is LGHNA and CDR2 is YNFKEQ in the germline V gene. Germline trimming cut 0 bases from V and 5 bases from J; bases unmatched to any gene: 3. The CDR3 length is 15 residues.

This sequence joins TRBV19 and TRBJ2-1; 12 bases align to TRBD1. The germline gives CDR1 LNHDA, CDR2 SQIVND (reference sequence). V lost 6 bases to trimming and J lost 9 bases; unmatched junction nucleotides: 12. This CDR3 is 16 amino acids long. Written as DNA, the CDR3 is TGTGCCAGTAGCAACAAAGCCGGGACAGGGGGCGGTGAGCAGTTCTTC. Its translation: CASSNKAGTGGGEQFF.